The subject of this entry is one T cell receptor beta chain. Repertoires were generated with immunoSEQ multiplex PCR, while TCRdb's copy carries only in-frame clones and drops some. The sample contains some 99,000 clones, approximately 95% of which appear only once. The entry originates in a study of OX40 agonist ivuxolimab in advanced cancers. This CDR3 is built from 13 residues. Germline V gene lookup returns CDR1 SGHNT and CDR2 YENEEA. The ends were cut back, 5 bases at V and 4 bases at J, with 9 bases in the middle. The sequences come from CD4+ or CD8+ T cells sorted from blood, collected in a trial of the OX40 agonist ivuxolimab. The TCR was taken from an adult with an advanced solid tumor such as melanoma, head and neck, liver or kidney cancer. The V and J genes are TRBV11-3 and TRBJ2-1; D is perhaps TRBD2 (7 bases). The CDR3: CASSGGAYNEQFF. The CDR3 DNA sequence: TGTGCCAGCAGCGGGGGGGCATACAATGAGCAGTTCTTC.